This is a list of T cell receptor beta chains from one sample in a study of T cell responses to AZD1222 COVID-19 vaccine. Generated by immunoSEQ multiplex PCR, the TCRdb table keeps only in-frame clones and is missing some. The repertoire consists of some 130,000 clones, with 80% to 90% occurring once and the leading ten covering 5% to 6.5%. The specimen was peripheral blood, collected on day 0 of AZD1222 vaccination. The receptors originated from an adult in good health. Both conserved end residues are part of each CDR3. Clone size is stated in some rows and not others, as once, few, many or a class when expanded.

J	size	V	CDR3
TRBJ2-5	NA	TRBV19	CASSIGSNILAGDETQYF
TRBJ2-1	NA	TRBV4-3	CASSQYREGSHEQFF
TRBJ1-2	NA	TRBV7-9	CASSLTGANYGYTF
TRBJ1-2	once	TRBV7-9	CASSLTQNYGYTF
TRBJ2-7	NA	TRBV9	CASSVGAGGYEQYF
TRBJ1-1	NA	TRBV6-5	CASRQDNTEAFF
TRBJ1-4	NA	TRBV10-3	CAISVSGANEKLFF
TRBJ2-3	once	TRBV4-3	CASSQSDRRTDTQYF
TRBJ2-6	NA	TRBV18	CASSPAGLSSGANVLTF
TRBJ2-3	NA	TRBV18	CASSPRQGSSDTQYF
TRBJ1-1	NA	TRBV5-1	CASSITATNTEAFF
TRBJ2-5	NA	TRBV7-8	CASSTNPGTSGRATAQYF
TRBJ1-6	NA	TRBV5-4	CASSLDGGGGMNSPLHF